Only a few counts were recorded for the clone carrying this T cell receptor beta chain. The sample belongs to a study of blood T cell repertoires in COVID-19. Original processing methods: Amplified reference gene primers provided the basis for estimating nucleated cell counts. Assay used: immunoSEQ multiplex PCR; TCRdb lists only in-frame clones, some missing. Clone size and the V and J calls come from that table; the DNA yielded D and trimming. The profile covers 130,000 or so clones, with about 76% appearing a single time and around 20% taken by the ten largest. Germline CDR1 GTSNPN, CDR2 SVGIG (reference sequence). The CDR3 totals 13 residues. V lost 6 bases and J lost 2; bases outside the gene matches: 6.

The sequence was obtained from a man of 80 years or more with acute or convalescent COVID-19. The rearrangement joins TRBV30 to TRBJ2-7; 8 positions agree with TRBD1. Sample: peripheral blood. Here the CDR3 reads CACSRDRPYEQYF. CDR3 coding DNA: TGTGCCTGCAGCCGGGACAGGCCCTACGAGCAGTACTTC.